The 28 T cell receptor beta chains reported below all come from one sample, sequenced in a study of cytomegalovirus exposure and HLA in healthy donors. PCR amplification relied on 60 Vbeta primers (plus 13 Jbeta primers). Here immunoSEQ multiplex PCR was the method, and the copy in TCRdb shows in-frame clones only, minus some. Altogether over 95,000 clones are present, approximately 80% being singletons, with the ten largest covering approximately 9.9%. Sequences were obtained from PBMCs. Receptors originate from a man aged 35 to 55 in good health and CMV-seropositive.

The chain uses TRBV4-2 and TRBJ1-1, with D possibly matching TRBD1 (5 bases). Trimming pared 4 bases from V and 6 bases from J, leaving 9 bases between. The CDR3 loop spans 12 amino acids. Germline CDR1 is LGHNA and CDR2 is YNFKEQ. The CDR3 here is CASSPGGAEAFF. The CDR3 DNA reads as TGTGCCAGCAGCCCCGGGGGGGCTGAAGCTTTCTTT.

The J gene is TRBJ2-2, the V gene TRBV28, with TRBD1 matching over 10 bases. Germline V CDR1 and CDR2: MDHEN, SYDVKM. V trimming: 5 bases; J trimming: 6 bases; junction bases outside the gene matches: 6. The CDR3 sequence is 15 residues long. This chain's CDR3 is CASSNRDRGPGELFF. The CDR3 DNA reads as TGTGCCAGCAGTAACCGGGACAGGGGTCCCGGGGAGCTGTTTTTT.

The chain's CDR3 is CASSLSPSGGSYEQYF. The DNA for the CDR3 is TGTGCCAGCAGCTTGTCCCCTAGCGGGGGATCCTACGAGCAGTACTTC. This chain connects TRBV5-6 to TRBJ2-7, with TRBD2 matching over 10 bases. The CDR3 covers 16 residues. V lost 1 base and J lost 1; bases outside the gene matches: 5. Germline values: CDR1 SGHDT, CDR2 YYEEEE.

This clone was observed a few times. The gene calls are TRBV5-8 and TRBJ2-7; D uncertain. The CDR3 runs 14 residues. Per germline, CDR1 SGHTS and CDR2 YDEGEE. The ends were cut back, 0 bases at V and 1 base at J, with 8 bases in the middle. The CDR3 DNA follows: TGTGCCAGCAGCTTGGAGGTCGGGTCCTACGAGCAGTACTTC. Residues: CASSLEVGSYEQYF. Combining the CDR3 with reference TRBV5-8 and TRBJ2-7 gives the whole variable domain EAGVTQSPTHLIKTRGQQATLRCSPISGHTSVYWYQQALGLGLQFLLWYDEGEERNRGNFPPRFSGRQFPNYSSELNVNALELEDSALYLCASSLEVGSYEQYFGPGTRLTVT.

The chain recombines TRBV6-5 with TRBJ1-5, with D possibly being TRBD1 (5 bases). The CDR3 length is 14 residues. The germline CDR1 and CDR2 sequences are MNHEY and SVGAGI. V was shortened by 4 bases and J by 10 bases, with 17 bases between the two germline ends. This CDR3 reads CASSFDSKGNPQHF. Here the CDR3 DNA reads TGTGCCAGCAGTTTCGACTCCAAGGGGAACCCCCAGCATTTT.

V usage is TRBV29-1 and J usage is TRBJ1-2; D gene ambiguous. CDR3 length: 14 residues. V lost 1 base, J lost 4 bases, and 13 bases lay in between. Per the germline V gene, CDR1 is SQVTM and CDR2 is ANQGSEA. The CDR3 loop reads CSVEGVGRVYGYTF. CDR3 DNA sequence: TGCAGCGTTGAAGGAGTTGGGAGGGTCTATGGCTACACCTTC. Using reference TRBV29-1 and TRBJ1-2 for the parts outside the CDR3, the full variable domain is SAVISQKPSRDICQRGTSLTIQCQVDSQVTMMFWYRQQPGQSLTLIATANQGSEATYESGFVIDKFPISRPNLTFSTLTVSNMSPEDSSIYLCSVEGVGRVYGYTFGSGTRLTVV.

This clone showed up just a few times. This chain links TRBV9 with TRBJ2-2; 12 nucleotides align to TRBD1. From germline, CDR1 is SGDLS and CDR2 YYNGEE. The ends lost 3 bases at V and 2 bases at J; junction bases unmatched: 5. The CDR3 is 17 amino acids. The CDR3 spells CASSAGQGAQNTGELFF. The CDR3 DNA reads TGTGCCAGCAGCGCGGGACAGGGGGCGCAAAACACCGGGGAGCTGTTTTTT.

V usage is TRBV28 and J usage is TRBJ1-6; 7 positions agree with TRBD1. The germline V gene encodes CDR1 MDHEN and CDR2 SYDVKM. The V gene end was trimmed by 0 bases and the J gene end by 9 bases; junction bases not matched to a gene: 8. This CDR3 spans 16 amino acids. CDR3 DNA sequence: TGTGCCAGCAGTTTATGGGGCAGGGGGAAGGGTTCACCCCTCCACTTT. It is translated as CASSLWGRGKGSPLHF.

The chain carries TRBV2 and TRBJ2-1; 7 bases are a match to TRBD2. Trimming removed 6 bases from V and 0 bases from J; junction bases left unmatched: 5. In germline, CDR1 is SNHLY, CDR2 FYNNEI. The CDR3 runs to 15 residues. The CDR3 region is CASRAWTSSYNEQFF. The CDR3 DNA sequence: TGTGCCAGCAGGGCCTGGACTAGCTCCTACAATGAGCAGTTCTTC.

Only a few counts were recorded for this clone. The junction departs from the called germline gene at one end, perhaps through a read error. The CDR3 bases are TGTGCTAGCAGCCGGACAGGGGGGGCAGAGACCCAGTACTTC. As protein: CASSRTGGAETQYF. V is TRBV7-7 and J is TRBJ2-5; 10 positions match TRBD1. Germline values: CDR1 SSHAT, CDR2 FNYEAQ (reference sequence). This CDR3 is built from 14 residues.

V gene TRBV7-9 combines with J gene TRBJ1-4; 7 bases line up with TRBD1. Germline assignment: CDR1 SEHNR and CDR2 FQNEAQ (reference sequence). CDR3 length: 16 amino acids. V lost 1 base, J lost 8 bases, and 10 bases stayed unmatched. CDR3 DNA: TGTGCCAGCAGCTTAGGACAAACAGGGGACGACGAAAAACTGTTTTTT. It yields the protein CASSLGQTGDDEKLFF.

This chain links TRBV5-1 with TRBJ2-7, with 8 bases fitting TRBD1. The CDR3 has 14 amino acids. J was trimmed by 1 base and V by 4 bases; bases with no gene match: 4. CDR1 and CDR2 from the germline V gene are SGHRS and YFSETQ. This CDR3 reads CASSPGDRSYEQYF. In nucleotides, the CDR3 is TGCGCCAGCAGCCCCGGGGACAGGTCCTACGAGCAGTACTTC.

The chain has TRBV28 and TRBJ1-6, with D perhaps matching TRBD1 (5 bases). V was clipped by 7 bases and J by 5 bases, with 15 bases between them. The germline gives CDR1 MDHEN, CDR2 SYDVKM. CDR3 length: 15 amino acids. The CDR3 DNA is TGTGCCAGCATCCACGGGCAGGGCCATAATTCACCCCTCCACTTT. Translating it yields CASIHGQGHNSPLHF.

This clone was counted between two and nine times. The chain recombines TRBV15 with TRBJ2-6; the D gene is possibly TRBD1 (6 bases). This CDR3 has 17 amino acids. Germline V gives CDR1 LNHNV, CDR2 YYDKDF (reference sequence). Trimming removed 1 base at V and 2 bases at J, with 12 bases between. The CDR3 coding sequence is TGTGCCACCAGCAGAGTGGGGGCTGGGGCTGGGGCCAACGTCCTGACTTTC. Protein: CATSRVGAGAGANVLTF.

The CDR3 loop reads CSGQGSGYEQYF. The CDR3 nucleotides are TGCAGCGGCCAGGGGTCCGGCTACGAGCAGTACTTC. The chain couples TRBV29-1 to TRBJ2-7, with D possibly being TRBD1 (6 bases). Germline V lookup: CDR1 SQVTM, CDR2 ANQGSEA. This CDR3 has 12 residues. V lost 7 bases to trimming and J lost 3 bases, with 13 bases between them.

V is TRBV10-3 and J is TRBJ1-4; D is perhaps TRBD1 (6 bases). The CDR3 consists of 13 residues. V was cut by 6 bases and J by 5 bases, with 10 bases left in between. Germline CDR1 reads ENHRY; CDR2 reads SYGVKD. CDR3 bases: TGTGCCATCAGACCGGGACACAATGAAAAACTGTTTTTT. Residues: CAIRPGHNEKLFF.

This chain connects TRBV7-3 to TRBJ1-2; 7 nucleotides agree with TRBD1. Germline assignment: CDR1 SGHTA and CDR2 FQGTGA. The ends lost 1 base at V and 6 bases at J; junction bases unmatched: 8. The CDR3 extends over 15 amino acids. The CDR3 region is CASSLIAPGQNGYTF. The CDR3 bases are TGTGCCAGCAGCTTAATCGCACCGGGACAGAATGGCTACACCTTC.

This chain joins TRBV4-1 and TRBJ2-2, with a possible D match to TRBD1 (5 bases). This CDR3 is built from 14 residues. V lost 4 bases to trimming and J lost 7 bases, with 13 bases between them. Per the germline V gene, CDR1 is MGHRA and CDR2 is YSYEKL. CDR3 bases: TGCGCCAGCAGCCCTCTAGACAGTTTCGGGGAGCTGTTTTTT. This codes for CASSPLDSFGELFF.

The chain is built from TRBV19 and TRBJ2-6; D remains ambiguous. Germline V gene data show CDR1 as LNHDA and CDR2 as SQIVND (reference sequence). CDR3 length equals 17 residues. V gave up 3 bases and J gave up 0 bases, with 12 bases separating them. The CDR3 coding sequence is TGTGCCAGTAGTATCATCCAACTAAGCTCTGGGGCCAACGTCCTGACTTTC. Protein product: CASSIIQLSSGANVLTF.

This clone has just a few counts. The chain employs TRBV28 and TRBJ1-5; D gene unclear. Trimming took off 4 bases at V and 7 bases at J, with 17 bases between the two ends. CDR3 length: 15 amino acids. Germline values: CDR1 MDHEN, CDR2 SYDVKM. The CDR3: CASSSYREFNQPQHF. The DNA of the CDR3 is TGTGCCAGCAGTTCCTACCGGGAGTTTAACCAGCCCCAGCATTTT.

V usage is TRBV7-9 and J usage is TRBJ2-7; a possible D gene is TRBD1 (6 bases). Trimming took 0 bases from V and 3 from J, leaving 9 bases between them. The CDR3 loop spans 14 amino acids. The germline V gene encodes CDR1 SEHNR and CDR2 FQNEAQ (reference sequence). The CDR3 DNA sequence: TGTGCCAGCAGCTTAGCGGGACACGGCTACGAGCAGTACTTC. Translated: CASSLAGHGYEQYF.

This rearrangement joins TRBV7-6 to TRBJ2-1; 12 bases align to TRBD2. CDR1 is SGHVS and CDR2 is FNYEAQ in the germline V gene. This CDR3 is built from 15 residues. Trimming removed 8 bases from V and 9 bases from J; junction bases left unmatched: 11. The CDR3 region has the DNA TGTGCCAGCTCCCCCCCCTCTAGCGGGGGGGTTGAGCAGTTCTTC. Amino acids: CASSPPSSGGVEQFF.

The gene calls are TRBV7-8 and TRBJ1-5, with a weak D call TRBD1 (6 bases). CDR1 is SGHVS, CDR2 FQNEAQ, per germline. V gave up 6 bases and J gave up 1 base, with 10 bases separating them. CDR3 length: 14 amino acids. CDR3 sequence reads: CASSFGQSNQPQHF. The CDR3 nucleotides are TGTGCCAGCAGTTTCGGACAGAGCAATCAGCCCCAGCATTTT.

The chain employs TRBV28 and TRBJ1-2, with no clear D. The CDR3 has 13 residues. V lost 6 bases to trimming and J lost 2 bases, with 10 bases between them. CDR1 is MDHEN, CDR2 SYDVKM, per germline. The CDR3 reads CASSLPQNYGYTF. The CDR3 DNA sequence: TGTGCCAGCAGCCTACCTCAAAACTATGGCTACACCTTC.

On this clone itself: This may be a read error, as it is one base from a much larger clone. V and J are TRBV6-4 and TRBJ2-6; possible D gene TRBD1, 6 bases. Germline V gene lookup returns CDR1 MRHNA and CDR2 SNTAGT. This CDR3 spans 15 amino acids. Deletions cut 3 bases from V and 0 bases from J, with 6 bases between. CDR3 sequence reads: CASSEDSSGANVLTF. CDR3 bases: TGTGCCAGCAGTGAGGACAGCTCTGGGGCCAACGTCCTGACTTTC.

The V and J genes are TRBV18 and TRBJ1-4, with D possibly TRBD1 on 6 matching bases. Germline assignment: CDR1 KGHSH and CDR2 LQKENI. This CDR3 is 14 amino acids long. Trimming took 6 bases from V and 4 from J, leaving 12 bases between them. The CDR3 reads CASSVDRINEKLFF. The CDR3 bases are TGTGCCAGCTCTGTTGACAGGATTAATGAAAAACTGTTTTTT.

The CDR3: CASRGTGGNEKLFF. In DNA, the CDR3 is TGTGCCAGCAGGGGGACAGGAGGTAATGAAAAACTGTTTTTT. The J gene is TRBJ1-4, the V gene TRBV6-5; TRBD1 aligns across 8 bases. V trimming: 6 bases; J trimming: 4 bases; junction bases outside the gene matches: 4. CDR1 and CDR2 (germline): MNHEY, SVGAGI. The CDR3 runs 14 residues.

The gene calls are TRBV7-2 and TRBJ1-1, with D maybe TRBD1 (5 bases). This CDR3 spans 17 amino acids. V was cut by 0 bases and J by 4 bases, with 18 bases left in between. The V gene's germline CDR1 is SGHTA and CDR2 FQGNSA. The CDR3 DNA follows: TGTGCCAGCAGCTTAGCTCTTGCCCAGGGCCGGAGCACTGAAGCTTTCTTT. Protein sequence: CASSLALAQGRSTEAFF.